Following are 5 T cell receptor beta chains from one sample sequenced in a study of OX40 agonist ivuxolimab in advanced cancers. The protocol used for the library was the immunoSEQ multiplex PCR assay. TCRdb re-hosts the immuneACCESS table, in-frame sequences only. Its copies lack some clones; in the studies checked, an unresolved V gene accounts for under half of them, and the cause for the rest is not known. This sample gives about 79,000 clones in total; under 85% of them show up just once. The ten largest clones capture around 0.51% of the sample. Sequenced material: CD4+ or CD8+ T cells sorted from blood, taken in a trial of the OX40 agonist ivuxolimab. The receptors derive from an adult with an advanced solid tumor such as melanoma, head and neck, liver or kidney cancer.

This clone showed up just a few times. The chain is built from TRBV2 and TRBJ1-6; D gene unclear. CDR1 is SNHLY and CDR2 is FYNNEI in the germline V gene. The CDR3 has 11 amino acids. Trimming shortened V by 8 bases and J by 7 bases, and 6 bases separated the two germline ends. CDR3: CASGWNSPLHF. CDR3 nucleotides: TGTGCCAGCGGATGGAATTCACCCCTCCACTTT.

J is TRBJ2-5 and V is TRBV2; D gene ambiguous. The CDR3 contains 15 residues. Germline V gene lookup returns CDR1 SNHLY and CDR2 FYNNEI. Trimming shortened V by 6 bases and J by 0 bases, and 14 bases separated the two germline ends. This chain's CDR3 is CASRAEAAYQETQYF. Here the CDR3 DNA reads TGTGCCAGCAGGGCAGAAGCCGCGTACCAAGAGACCCAGTACTTC.

The chain uses TRBV28 and TRBJ1-1; TRBD1 matches 9 bases. In germline, CDR1 is MDHEN, CDR2 SYDVKM. V lost 2 bases and J lost 5; bases outside the gene matches: 9. The CDR3 is 16 residues long. CDR3 bases: TGTGCCAGCAGTTTAACGGGACAGGGCGGAAAAACTGAAGCTTTCTTT. Its protein product is CASSLTGQGGKTEAFF.

J is TRBJ1-4 and V is TRBV4-3; D gene ambiguous. V was shortened by 4 bases and J by 1 base, with 10 bases between the two germline ends. The CDR3 consists of 15 residues. Per the germline V gene, CDR1 is LGHNA and CDR2 is YSLEER. In nucleotides, the CDR3 is TGCGCCAGCAGCCTCGCCGGCCTAACTAATGAAAAACTGTTTTTT. Encoded protein: CASSLAGLTNEKLFF.

The V call is TRBV5-1, the J call TRBJ2-1, with TRBD2 identical over 13 bases. CDR3 length: 16 residues. The junction had 4 bases not matched to a gene; V was cut back by 4 bases and J by 3 bases. Germline CDR1 and CDR2: SGHRS and YFSETQ. The CDR3 DNA is TGCGCCAGCAGCCCCAGACTAGCGGGAGGCTACAATGAGCAGTTCTTC. Encoded protein: CASSPRLAGGYNEQFF.